The table lists the clone carrying this T cell receptor beta chain with a few counts. The antigen is unknown. This entry belongs to a study of Graves' ophthalmopathy and Graves' hyperthyroidism. Overall study context: Peripheral blood was gathered at the point of initial diagnosis, before any treatment started.

Study-level findings and limits: A 13-signature model separated ophthalmopathy from stable hyperthyroidism, 87.88% sensitivity, around 81% specificity. Most expanded clonotypes in thyroid above 0.001 frequency also showed up in blood.

Trimming took 5 bases from V and 7 from J, leaving 17 bases between them. The CDR3 covers 14 residues. Scientists amplified the TCR beta CDR3 regions from RNA transcripts. The first-round RT-PCR employed HTBI primers together with the Qiagen OneStep RT-PCR kit. A multiplex PCR was then performed as the second round. TCRdb fed the multiplex PCR reads into MiXCR, producing one record per CDR3 protein. The sample includes 240,000 or so distinct CDR3 sequences, around 45% of them seen just once. Sequenced material: peripheral blood. This clonotype was obtained from an adult man with Graves' ophthalmopathy. The V gene is TRBV12-3 or TRBV12-4, the J gene TRBJ2-5; D may be TRBD2 (6 bases). The CDR3 spells CASSPGLSRGTQYF. The CDR3 nucleotides read TGTGCCAGCAGTCCCGGACTAAGCCGGGGGACCCAGTACTTC.